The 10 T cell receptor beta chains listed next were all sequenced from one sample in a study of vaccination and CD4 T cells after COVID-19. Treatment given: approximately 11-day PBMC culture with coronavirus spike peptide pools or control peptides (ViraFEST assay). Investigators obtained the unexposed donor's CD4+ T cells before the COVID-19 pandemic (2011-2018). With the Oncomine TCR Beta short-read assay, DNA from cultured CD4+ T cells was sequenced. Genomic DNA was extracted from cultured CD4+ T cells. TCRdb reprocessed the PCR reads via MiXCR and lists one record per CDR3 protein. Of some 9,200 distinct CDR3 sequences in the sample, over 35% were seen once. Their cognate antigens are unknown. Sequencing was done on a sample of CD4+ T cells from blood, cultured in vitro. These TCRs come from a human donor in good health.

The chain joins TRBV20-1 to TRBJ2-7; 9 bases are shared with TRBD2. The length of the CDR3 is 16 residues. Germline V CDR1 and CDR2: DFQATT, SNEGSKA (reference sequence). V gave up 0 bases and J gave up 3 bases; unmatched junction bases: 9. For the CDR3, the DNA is TGCAGTGCTAGAGACAATAGCGGGAGAGTTAACTACGAGCAGTACTTC. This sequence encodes CSARDNSGRVNYEQYF.

Written as DNA, the CDR3 is TGTGCCAGCAGCTTGGGGTTGCTGGGGGCTAACTACGAGCAGTACTTC. Encoded protein: CASSLGLLGANYEQYF. The chain couples TRBV5-8 to TRBJ2-7, with TRBD1 as a possible D gene (6 bases). The CDR3 extends over 16 amino acids. Trimming took off 0 bases at V and 3 bases at J, with 16 bases between the two ends. Germline lookup yields CDR1 SGHTS and CDR2 YDEGEE. The full variable domain, completed using reference TRBV5-8 and TRBJ2-7, is EAGVTQSPTHLIKTRGQQATLRCSPISGHTSVYWYQQALGLGLQFLLWYDEGEERNRGNFPPRFSGRQFPNYSSELNVNALELEDSALYLCASSLGLLGANYEQYFGPGTRLTVT.

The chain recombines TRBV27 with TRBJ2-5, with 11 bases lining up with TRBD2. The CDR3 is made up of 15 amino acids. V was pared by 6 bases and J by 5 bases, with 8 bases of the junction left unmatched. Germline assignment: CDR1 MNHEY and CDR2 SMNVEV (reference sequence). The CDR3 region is CASSRLTSGNETQYF. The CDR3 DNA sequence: TGTGCCAGCAGCCGCCTGACTAGCGGGAATGAGACCCAGTACTTC.

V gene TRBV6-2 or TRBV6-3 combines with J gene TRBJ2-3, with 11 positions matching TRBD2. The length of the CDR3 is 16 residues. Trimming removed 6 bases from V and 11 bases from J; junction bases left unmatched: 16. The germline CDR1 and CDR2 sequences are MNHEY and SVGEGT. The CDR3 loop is CASRRTSGSLQGGQYF. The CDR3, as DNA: TGTGCCAGCAGACGTACTAGCGGGAGTTTACAAGGGGGGCAGTATTTT.

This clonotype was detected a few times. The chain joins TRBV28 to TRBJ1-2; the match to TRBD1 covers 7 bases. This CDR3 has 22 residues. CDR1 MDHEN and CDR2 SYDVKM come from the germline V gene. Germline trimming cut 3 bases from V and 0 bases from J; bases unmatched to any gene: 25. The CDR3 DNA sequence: TGTGCCAGCAGTTTGGGGTCACACATGTGGGGACAGCCTCCCACGGCTAACTATGGCTACACCTTC. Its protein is CASSLGSHMWGQPPTANYGYTF.

In DNA form, the CDR3 reads TGTGCCTGGAGAGTTGGAGGCTTTTCCTACGAGCAGTACTTC. It is translated as CAWRVGGFSYEQYF. This chain connects TRBV30 to TRBJ2-7, with D perhaps TRBD2 (5 bases). This CDR3 contains 14 residues. V dropped 3 bases and J dropped 1 base, with 13 bases sitting between them. Germline loops: CDR1 GTSNPN, CDR2 SVGIG (reference sequence).

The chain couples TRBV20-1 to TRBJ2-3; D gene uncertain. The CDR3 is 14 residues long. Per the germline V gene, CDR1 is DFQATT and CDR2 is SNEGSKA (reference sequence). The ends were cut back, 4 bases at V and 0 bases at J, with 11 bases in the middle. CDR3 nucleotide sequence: TGCAGTGCTAAGTATACTATTAGCACAGATACGCAGTATTTT. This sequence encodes CSAKYTISTDTQYF.

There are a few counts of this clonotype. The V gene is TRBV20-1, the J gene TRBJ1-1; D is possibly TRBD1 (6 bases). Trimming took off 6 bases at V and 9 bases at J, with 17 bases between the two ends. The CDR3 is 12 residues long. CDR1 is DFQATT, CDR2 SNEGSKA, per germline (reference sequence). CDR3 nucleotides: TGCAGTGCAACACTAAGGGGGGGACAAGCTTTCTTT. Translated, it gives CSATLRGGQAFF.

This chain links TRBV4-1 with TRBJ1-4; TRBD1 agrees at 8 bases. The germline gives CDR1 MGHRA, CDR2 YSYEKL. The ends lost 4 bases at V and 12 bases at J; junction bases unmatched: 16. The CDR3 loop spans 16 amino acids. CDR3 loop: CASSPRGGRGLGELFF. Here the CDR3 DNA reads TGCGCCAGCAGCCCAAGAGGGGGCAGGGGGCTTGGGGAACTGTTTTTT.

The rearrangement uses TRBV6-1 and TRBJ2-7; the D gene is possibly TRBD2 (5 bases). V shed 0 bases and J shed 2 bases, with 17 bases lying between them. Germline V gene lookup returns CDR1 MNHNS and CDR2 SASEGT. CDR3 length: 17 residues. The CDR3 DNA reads TGTGCCAGCAGTGAAGCGGGGTCTCTCGGGGTTCCCTACGAGCAGTACTTC. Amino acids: CASSEAGSLGVPYEQYF.